The entry that follows covers one T cell receptor (beta chain) sequence. Its matching antigen is unknown. The data were taken from a study of shared clonotypes between healthy human individuals. Study findings and constraints: The low donor count limited represented genetic and exposure-history diversity.

This CDR3 spans 12 amino acids. Data came from immunoSEQ multiplex PCR; TCRdb stores just in-frame clones and leaves some out. This sample has about 960,000 clones, with about 80% found just once. The sequenced material came from memory CD4+ T cells sorted from blood. Specified subset: CD45RA-negative fraction. V gene TRBV1 combines with J gene TRBJ1-2. TRBV1 represents a pseudogene. This TCR was recovered from a young man in good health. Here the CDR3 reads CTSSKRFYGYTF. The CDR3 nucleotides read TGCACCAGCAGCAAGCGGTTCTATGGCTACACCTTC.